The sequence of this T cell receptor beta chain was determined in a study of T-cell reconstitution after alpha-beta-depleted transplantation in children. This CDR3 comprises 16 residues. V shed 5 bases, J shed 7 bases, and the junction held 12 bases outside the gene matches. The germline V gene has CDR1 SGHAT and CDR2 FQNNGV. This clonotype was seen just once. Preparation of the TCRbeta library involved a method that used unique molecular identifiers. TCRdb recomputed calls from the PCR reads with MiXCR, one row per CDR3 protein. The sample has some 550,000 distinct CDR3 sequences; 18% are singletons.

This material consisted of PBMCs from the stem cell graft donor, taken from the stem cell graft. The V gene is TRBV11-2, the J gene TRBJ1-1, with 11 bases fitting TRBD1. This receptor was identified in a human donor who donated a stem cell graft to a child with acute lymphoblastic leukemia. The CDR3 reads CASSQWTGGRGIEAFF. The CDR3 DNA follows: TGTGCCAGCAGCCAATGGACAGGGGGCAGAGGCATTGAAGCTTTCTTT.